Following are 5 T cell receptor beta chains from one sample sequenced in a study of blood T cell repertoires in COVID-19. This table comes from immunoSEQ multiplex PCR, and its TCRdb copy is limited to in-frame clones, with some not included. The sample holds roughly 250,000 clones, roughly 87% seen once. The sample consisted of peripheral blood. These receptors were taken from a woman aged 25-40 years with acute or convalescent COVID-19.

CDR3 residues: CASSLTGLGAHQPQHF. In DNA, the CDR3 is TGTGCCAGCAGTTTAACAGGTCTAGGGGCCCATCAGCCCCAGCATTTT. The J gene is TRBJ1-5, the V gene TRBV27; the D gene is possibly TRBD1 (5 bases). Germline loops: CDR1 MNHEY, CDR2 SMNVEV (reference sequence). Trimming pared 2 bases from V and 5 bases from J, leaving 16 bases between. CDR3 length: 16 amino acids.

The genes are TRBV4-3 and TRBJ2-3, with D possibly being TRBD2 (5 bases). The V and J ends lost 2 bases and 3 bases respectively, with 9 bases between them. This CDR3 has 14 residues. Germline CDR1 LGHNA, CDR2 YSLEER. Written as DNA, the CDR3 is TGCGCCAGCAGCCAATGGACTTCGACAGATACGCAGTATTTT. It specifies CASSQWTSTDTQYF.

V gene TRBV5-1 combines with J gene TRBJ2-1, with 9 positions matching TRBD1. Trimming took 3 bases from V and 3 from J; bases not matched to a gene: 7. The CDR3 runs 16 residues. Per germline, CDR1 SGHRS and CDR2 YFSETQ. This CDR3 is CASSSSGTGYYNEQFF. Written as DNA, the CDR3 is TGCGCCAGCAGCTCGTCCGGGACAGGGTACTACAATGAGCAGTTCTTC. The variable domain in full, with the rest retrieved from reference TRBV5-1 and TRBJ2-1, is KAGVTQTPRYLIKTRGQQVTLSCSPISGHRSVSWYQQTPGQGLQFLFEYFSETQRNKGNFPGRFSGRQFSNSRSEMNVSTLELGDSALYLCASSSSGTGYYNEQFFGPGTRLTVL.

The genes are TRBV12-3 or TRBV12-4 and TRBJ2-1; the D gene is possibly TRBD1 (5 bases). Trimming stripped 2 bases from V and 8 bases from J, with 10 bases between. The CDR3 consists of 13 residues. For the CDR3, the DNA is TGTGCCAGCAGTTTAAGGGGAATCGATGAGCAGTTCTTC. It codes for CASSLRGIDEQFF.

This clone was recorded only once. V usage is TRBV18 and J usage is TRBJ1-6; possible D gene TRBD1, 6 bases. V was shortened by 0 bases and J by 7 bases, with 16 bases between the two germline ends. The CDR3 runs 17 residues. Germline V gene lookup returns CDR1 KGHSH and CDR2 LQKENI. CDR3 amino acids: CASSPPRAGARNSPLHF. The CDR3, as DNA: TGTGCCAGCTCACCACCACGGGCAGGGGCTCGGAATTCACCCCTCCACTTT.